This is a list of T cell receptor beta chains from one sample in a study of T cell responses to AZD1222 COVID-19 vaccine. Produced via immunoSEQ multiplex PCR; TCRdb's table is partial and in-frame only. The sample yields about 180,000 clones, 80% to 90% seen once. The material sequenced was peripheral blood, taken on day 0 of AZD1222 vaccination. Every receptor here comes from an adult in good health. The CDR3 runs from the conserved cysteine through the conserved F or W. A D gene is named only where the DNA matches it firmly. For some rows the clone size is stated as once, few or many, or as a class when expanded; others skip it.

abundance: -; d_gene: TRBD1; v_gene: TRBV3-1/TRBV3-2; j_gene: TRBJ1-5; CDR3aa: CASSQDRGQPQHF; CDR3nt: TGTGCCAGCAGCCAAGACAGGGGGCAGCCCCAGCATTTT
abundance: -; d_gene: TRBD1; v_gene: TRBV13; j_gene: TRBJ1-1; CDR3aa: CASSTDRVRTEAFF; CDR3nt: TGTGCCAGCAGCACGGACAGGGTTAGGACTGAAGCTTTCTTT
abundance: once; d_gene: -; v_gene: TRBV28; j_gene: TRBJ1-2; CDR3aa: CASSLRAYGYTF; CDR3nt: TGTGCCAGCAGTTTGCGGGCCTATGGCTACACCTTC
abundance: -; d_gene: -; v_gene: TRBV5-1; j_gene: TRBJ2-5; CDR3aa: CASSLDRQETQYF; CDR3nt: TGCGCCAGCAGCTTGGACAGGCAAGAGACCCAGTACTTC
abundance: -; d_gene: -; v_gene: TRBV7-6; j_gene: TRBJ1-2; CDR3aa: CASSLAGVLDGYTF; CDR3nt: TGTGCCAGCAGCTTAGCGGGGGTCCTCGACGGCTACACCTTC
abundance: -; d_gene: -; v_gene: TRBV11-3; j_gene: TRBJ2-2; CDR3aa: CASSSGGPGELFF; CDR3nt: TGTGCCAGCAGCTCCGGAGGTCCCGGGGAGCTGTTTTTT
abundance: -; d_gene: -; v_gene: TRBV5-1; j_gene: TRBJ2-3; CDR3aa: CASSLGGTAPSTDTQYF; CDR3nt: TGCGCCAGCAGCTTGGGCGGGACAGCCCCTAGCACAGATACGCAGTATTTT
abundance: -; d_gene: -; v_gene: TRBV6-6; j_gene: TRBJ1-5; CDR3aa: CASSYLAAPGQPQHF; CDR3nt: TGTGCCAGCAGTTACCTGGCCGCTCCTGGACAGCCCCAGCATTTT
abundance: -; d_gene: -; v_gene: TRBV5-8; j_gene: TRBJ1-5; CDR3aa: CASSGSGWSGNQPQHF; CDR3nt: TGTGCCAGCAGCGGGAGTGGGTGGTCTGGCAATCAGCCCCAGCATTTT
abundance: -; d_gene: -; v_gene: TRBV4-2; j_gene: TRBJ1-1; CDR3aa: CASSPGQNQNTEAFF; CDR3nt: TGTGCCAGCAGCCCAGGACAGAACCAAAACACTGAAGCTTTCTTT
abundance: once; d_gene: -; v_gene: TRBV21-1; j_gene: TRBJ2-1; CDR3aa: CASSKKGLAGGPFSYNEQFF; CDR3nt: TGTGCCAGCAGCAAAAAAGGATTAGCGGGAGGTCCTTTTTCCTACAATGAGCAGTTCTTC